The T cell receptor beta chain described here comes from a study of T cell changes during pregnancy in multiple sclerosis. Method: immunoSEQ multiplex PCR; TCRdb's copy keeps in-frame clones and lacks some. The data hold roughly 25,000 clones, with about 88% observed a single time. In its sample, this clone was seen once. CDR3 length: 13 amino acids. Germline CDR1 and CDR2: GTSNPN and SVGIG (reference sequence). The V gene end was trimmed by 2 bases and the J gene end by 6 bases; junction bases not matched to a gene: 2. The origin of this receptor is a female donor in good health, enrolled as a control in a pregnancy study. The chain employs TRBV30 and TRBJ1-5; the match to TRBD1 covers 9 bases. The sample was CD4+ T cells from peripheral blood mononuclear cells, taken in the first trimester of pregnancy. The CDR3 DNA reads TGTGCCTGGAGTACGACAGGGGGTCAGCCCCAGCATTTT. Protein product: CAWSTTGGQPQHF.